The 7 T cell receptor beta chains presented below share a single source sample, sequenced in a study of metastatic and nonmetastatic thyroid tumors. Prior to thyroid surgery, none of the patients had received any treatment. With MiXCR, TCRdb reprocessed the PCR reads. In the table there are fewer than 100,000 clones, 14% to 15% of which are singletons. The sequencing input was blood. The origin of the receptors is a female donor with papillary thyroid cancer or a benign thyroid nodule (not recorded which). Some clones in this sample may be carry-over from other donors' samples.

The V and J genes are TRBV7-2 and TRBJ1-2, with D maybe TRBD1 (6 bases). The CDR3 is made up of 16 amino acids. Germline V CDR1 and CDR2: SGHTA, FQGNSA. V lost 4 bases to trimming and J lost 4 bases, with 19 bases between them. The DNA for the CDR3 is TGTGCCAGCAGCTCAGCGCCGGGGGGCCGTTTCTATGGCTACACCTTC. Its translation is CASSSAPGGRFYGYTF.

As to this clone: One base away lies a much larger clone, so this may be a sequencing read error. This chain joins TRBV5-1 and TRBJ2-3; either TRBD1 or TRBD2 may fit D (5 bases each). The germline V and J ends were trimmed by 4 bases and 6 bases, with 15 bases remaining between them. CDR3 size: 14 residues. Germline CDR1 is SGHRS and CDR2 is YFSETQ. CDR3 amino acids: CASSHVGVRDTQYF. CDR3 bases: TGCGCCAGCAGCCACGTGGGGGTCAGGGATACGCAGTATTTT.

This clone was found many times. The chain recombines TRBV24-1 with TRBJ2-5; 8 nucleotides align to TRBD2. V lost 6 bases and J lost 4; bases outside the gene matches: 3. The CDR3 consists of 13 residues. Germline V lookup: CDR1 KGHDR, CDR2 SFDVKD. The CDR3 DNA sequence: TGTGCCACCAGTACGGGGGGGACAGAGACCCAGTACTTC. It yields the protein CATSTGGTETQYF.

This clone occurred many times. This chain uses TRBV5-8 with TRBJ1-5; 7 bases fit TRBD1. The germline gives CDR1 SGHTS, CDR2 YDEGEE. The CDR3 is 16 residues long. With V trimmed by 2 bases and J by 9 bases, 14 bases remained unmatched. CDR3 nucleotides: TGTGCCAGCAGCTTAACCTCGACAGGGCCCCCGAGGCCCCAGCATTTT. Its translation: CASSLTSTGPPRPQHF.

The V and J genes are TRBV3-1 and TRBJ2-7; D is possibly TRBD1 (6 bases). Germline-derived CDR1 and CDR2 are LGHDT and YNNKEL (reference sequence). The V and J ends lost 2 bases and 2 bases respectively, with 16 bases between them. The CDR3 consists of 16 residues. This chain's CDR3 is CASSQMSSGGPYEQYF. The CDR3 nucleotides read TGTGCCAGCAGCCAAATGTCATCTGGGGGCCCCTACGAGCAGTACTTC.

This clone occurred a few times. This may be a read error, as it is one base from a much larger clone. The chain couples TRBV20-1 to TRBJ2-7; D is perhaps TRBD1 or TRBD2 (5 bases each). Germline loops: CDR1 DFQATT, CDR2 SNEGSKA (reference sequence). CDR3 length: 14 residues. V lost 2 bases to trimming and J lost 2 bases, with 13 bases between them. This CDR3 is CSARWGEGTYEQYF. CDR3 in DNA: TGCAGTGCTAGATGGGGCGAGGGCACCTACGAGCAGTACTTC.

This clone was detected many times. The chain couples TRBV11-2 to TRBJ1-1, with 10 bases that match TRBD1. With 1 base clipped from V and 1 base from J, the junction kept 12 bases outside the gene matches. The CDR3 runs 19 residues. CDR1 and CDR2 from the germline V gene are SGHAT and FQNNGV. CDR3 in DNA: TGTGCCAGCAGCTTAGGGCCTGGGGACAGGGGTTCCGGGAACACTGAAGCTTTCTTT. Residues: CASSLGPGDRGSGNTEAFF.